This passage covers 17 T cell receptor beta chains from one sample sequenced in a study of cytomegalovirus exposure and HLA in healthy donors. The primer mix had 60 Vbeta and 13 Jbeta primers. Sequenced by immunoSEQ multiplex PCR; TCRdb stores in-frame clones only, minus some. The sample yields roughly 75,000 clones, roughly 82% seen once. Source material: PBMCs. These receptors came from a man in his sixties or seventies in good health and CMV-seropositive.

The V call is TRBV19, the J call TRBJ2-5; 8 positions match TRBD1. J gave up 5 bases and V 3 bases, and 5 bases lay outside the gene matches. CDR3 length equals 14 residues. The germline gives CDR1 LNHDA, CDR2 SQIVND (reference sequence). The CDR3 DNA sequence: TGTGCCAGTAGTATCCAGGGGGCAAGGGAGACCCAGTACTTC. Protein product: CASSIQGARETQYF.

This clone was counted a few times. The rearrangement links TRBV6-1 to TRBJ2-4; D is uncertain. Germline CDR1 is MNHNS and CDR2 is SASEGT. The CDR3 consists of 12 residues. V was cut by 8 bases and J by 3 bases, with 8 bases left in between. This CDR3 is CASAPDKNIQYF. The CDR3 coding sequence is TGTGCCAGCGCGCCTGACAAAAACATTCAGTACTTC.

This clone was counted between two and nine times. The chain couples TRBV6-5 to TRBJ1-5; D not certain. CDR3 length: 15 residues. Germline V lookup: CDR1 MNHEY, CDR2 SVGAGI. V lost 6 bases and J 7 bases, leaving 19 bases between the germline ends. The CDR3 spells CASSPLGSGWQPQHF. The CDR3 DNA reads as TGTGCCAGCAGCCCTCTAGGTTCTGGTTGGCAGCCCCAGCATTTT.

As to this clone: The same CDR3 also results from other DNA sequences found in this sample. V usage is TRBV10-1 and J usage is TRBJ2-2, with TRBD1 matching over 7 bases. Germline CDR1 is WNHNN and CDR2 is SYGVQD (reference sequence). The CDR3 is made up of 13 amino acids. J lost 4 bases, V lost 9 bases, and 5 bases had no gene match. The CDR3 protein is CASARQGTGELFF. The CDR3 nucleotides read TGCGCCAGTGCTAGACAGGGCACCGGGGAGCTGTTTTTT.

The CDR3 here is CASSQDTGTSGYTF. CDR3 nucleotide sequence: TGCGCCAGCAGCCAAGATACAGGGACTAGTGGCTACACCTTC. The rearrangement links TRBV4-1 to TRBJ1-2; D is possibly TRBD1 (6 bases). Germline V CDR1 and CDR2: MGHRA, YSYEKL. The CDR3 consists of 14 residues. Trimming cost V 0 bases and J 7 bases, with 12 bases left between them.

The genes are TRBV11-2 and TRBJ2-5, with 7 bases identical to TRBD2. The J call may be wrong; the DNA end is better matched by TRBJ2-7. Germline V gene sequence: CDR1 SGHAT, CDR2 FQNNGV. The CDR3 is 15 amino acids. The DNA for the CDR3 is TGTGCCAGCAGAGCCGGACAAGCGGGATCCTACGAGCAGTACTTC. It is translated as CASRAGQAGSYEQYF.

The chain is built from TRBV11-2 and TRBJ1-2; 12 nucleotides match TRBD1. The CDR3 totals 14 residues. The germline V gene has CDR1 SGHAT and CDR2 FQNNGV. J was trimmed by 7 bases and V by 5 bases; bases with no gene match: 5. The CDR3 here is CASSTGQGAGGYTF. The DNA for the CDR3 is TGTGCCAGCAGCACGGGACAGGGGGCCGGTGGCTACACCTTC. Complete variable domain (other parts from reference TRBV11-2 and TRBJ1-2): EAGVAQSPRYKIIEKRQSVAFWCNPISGHATLYWYQQILGQGPKLLIQFQNNGVVDDSQLPKDRFSAERLKGVDSTLKIQPAKLEDSAVYLCASSTGQGAGGYTFGSGTRLTVV.

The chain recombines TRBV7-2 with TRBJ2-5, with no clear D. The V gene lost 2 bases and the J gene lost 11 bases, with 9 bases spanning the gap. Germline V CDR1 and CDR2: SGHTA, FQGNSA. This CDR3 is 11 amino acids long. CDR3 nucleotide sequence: TGTGCCAGCAGCTTACGATTACAGCAGTACTTC. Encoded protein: CASSLRLQQYF.

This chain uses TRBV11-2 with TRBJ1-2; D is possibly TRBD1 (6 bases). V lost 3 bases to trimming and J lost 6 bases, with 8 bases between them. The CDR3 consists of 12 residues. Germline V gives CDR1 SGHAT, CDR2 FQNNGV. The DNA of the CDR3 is TGTGCCAGCAGCTTCGAGGGGGATGGCTACACCTTC. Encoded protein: CASSFEGDGYTF.

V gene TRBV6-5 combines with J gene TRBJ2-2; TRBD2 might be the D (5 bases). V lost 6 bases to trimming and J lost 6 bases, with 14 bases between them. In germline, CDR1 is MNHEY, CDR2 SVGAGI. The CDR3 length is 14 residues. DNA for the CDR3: TGTGCCAGCAGCAAAGGGAGTCGTGCCGGGGAGCTGTTTTTT. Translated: CASSKGSRAGELFF.

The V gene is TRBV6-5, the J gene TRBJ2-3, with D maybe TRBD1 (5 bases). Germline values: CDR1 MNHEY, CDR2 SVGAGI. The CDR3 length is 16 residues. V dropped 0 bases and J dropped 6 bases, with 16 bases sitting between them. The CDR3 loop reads CASSYSISPGQDTQYF. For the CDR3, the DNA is TGTGCCAGCAGTTACTCGATATCCCCAGGGCAGGATACGCAGTATTTT.

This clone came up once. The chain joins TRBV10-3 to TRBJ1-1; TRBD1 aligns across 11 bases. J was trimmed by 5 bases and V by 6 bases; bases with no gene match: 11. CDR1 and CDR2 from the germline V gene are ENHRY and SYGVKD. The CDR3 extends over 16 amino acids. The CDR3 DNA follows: TGTGCCATCAGCGCTGGACAGGGGGCGGGTAATACTGAAGCTTTCTTT. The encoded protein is CAISAGQGAGNTEAFF.

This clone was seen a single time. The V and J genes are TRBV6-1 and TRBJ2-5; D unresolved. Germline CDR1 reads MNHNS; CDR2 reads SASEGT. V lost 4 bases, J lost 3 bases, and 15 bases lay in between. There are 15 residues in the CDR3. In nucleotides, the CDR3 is TGTGCCAGCAGTGCTTTCCTAGTCGAAGAAGAGACCCAGTACTTC. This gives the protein CASSAFLVEEETQYF.

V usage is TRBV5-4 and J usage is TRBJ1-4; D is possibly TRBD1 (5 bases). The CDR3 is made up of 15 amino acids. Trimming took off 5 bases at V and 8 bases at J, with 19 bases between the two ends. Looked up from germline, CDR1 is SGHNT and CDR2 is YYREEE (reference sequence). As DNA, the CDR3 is TGTGCCAGCAGGGACGGGCGGGGCGAGGGAGAAAAACTGTTTTTT. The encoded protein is CASRDGRGEGEKLFF.

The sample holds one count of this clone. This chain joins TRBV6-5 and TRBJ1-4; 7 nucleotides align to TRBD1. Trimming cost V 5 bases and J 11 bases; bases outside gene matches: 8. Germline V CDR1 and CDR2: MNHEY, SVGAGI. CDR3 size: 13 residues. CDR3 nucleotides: TGTGCCAGCAGTCCAGACAGGGTTGAGAAACTGTTTTTT. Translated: CASSPDRVEKLFF.

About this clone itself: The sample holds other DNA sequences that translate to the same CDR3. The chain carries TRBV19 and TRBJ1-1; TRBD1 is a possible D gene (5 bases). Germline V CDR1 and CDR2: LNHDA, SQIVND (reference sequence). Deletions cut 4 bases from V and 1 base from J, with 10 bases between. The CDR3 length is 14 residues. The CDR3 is CASSNQGANTEAFF. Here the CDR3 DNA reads TGTGCCAGTAGTAATCAGGGTGCGAACACTGAAGCTTTCTTT. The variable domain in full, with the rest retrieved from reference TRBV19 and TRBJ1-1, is DGGITQSPKYLFRKEGQNVTLSCEQNLNHDAMYWYRQDPGQGLRLIYYSQIVNDFQKGDIAEGYSVSREKKESFPLTVTSAQKNPTAFYLCASSNQGANTEAFFGQGTRLTVV.

The CDR3 DNA follows: TGTGCCAGCAGCTTAGCGCGGGAGCAGTTCTTC. As protein: CASSLAREQFF. This rearrangement joins TRBV7-6 to TRBJ2-1; D call uncertain. V lost 0 bases and J 10 bases, leaving 4 bases between the germline ends. This CDR3 region has 11 residues. Germline CDR1 is SGHVS and CDR2 is FNYEAQ.